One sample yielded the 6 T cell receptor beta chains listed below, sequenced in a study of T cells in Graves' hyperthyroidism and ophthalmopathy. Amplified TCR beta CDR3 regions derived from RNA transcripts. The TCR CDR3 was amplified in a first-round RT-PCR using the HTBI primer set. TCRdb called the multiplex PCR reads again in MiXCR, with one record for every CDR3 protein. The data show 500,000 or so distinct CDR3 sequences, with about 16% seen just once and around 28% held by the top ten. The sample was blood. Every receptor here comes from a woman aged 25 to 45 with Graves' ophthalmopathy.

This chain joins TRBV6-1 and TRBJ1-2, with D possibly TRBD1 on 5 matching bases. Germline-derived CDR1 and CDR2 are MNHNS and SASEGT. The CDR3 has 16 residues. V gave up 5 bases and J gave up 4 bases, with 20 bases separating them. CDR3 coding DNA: TGTGCCAGCAGTCCCGTGGACAACGCCTTAGGCTATGGCTACACCTTC. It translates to CASSPVDNALGYGYTF.

CDR3: CATSRGGQGGSGELFF. The CDR3 nucleotides read TGTGCCACCAGCAGAGGAGGACAGGGAGGGTCCGGGGAGCTGTTTTTT. V usage is TRBV15 and J usage is TRBJ2-2; tentatively, D is TRBD1 (8 bases). Germline values: CDR1 LNHNV, CDR2 YYDKDF (reference sequence). The germline V and J ends were trimmed by 1 base and 6 bases, with 15 bases remaining between them. The CDR3 covers 16 residues.

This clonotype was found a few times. This CDR3 reads CASSVGSLANTGELFF. CDR3 bases: TGTGCCAGCAGCGTAGGGTCCCTGGCGAACACCGGGGAGCTGTTTTTT. This chain connects TRBV9 to TRBJ2-2; D is undetermined. Per the germline V gene, CDR1 is SGDLS and CDR2 is YYNGEE. V lost 0 bases and J 0 bases, leaving 9 bases between the germline ends. This CDR3 has 16 amino acids.

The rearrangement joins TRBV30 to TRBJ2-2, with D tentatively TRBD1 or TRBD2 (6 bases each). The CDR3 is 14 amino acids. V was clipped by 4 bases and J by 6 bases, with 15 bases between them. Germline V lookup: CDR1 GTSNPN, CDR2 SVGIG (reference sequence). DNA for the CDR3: TGTGCCTGGATTATAGGGGGGAGTGCCGGGGAGCTGTTTTTT. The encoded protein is CAWIIGGSAGELFF.

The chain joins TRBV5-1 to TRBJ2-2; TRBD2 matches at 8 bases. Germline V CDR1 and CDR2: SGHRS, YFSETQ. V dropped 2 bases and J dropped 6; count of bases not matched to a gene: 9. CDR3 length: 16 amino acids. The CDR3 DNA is TGCGCCAGCAGCTTAGGACTAGCACCTTACCCCGGGGAGCTGTTTTTT. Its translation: CASSLGLAPYPGELFF. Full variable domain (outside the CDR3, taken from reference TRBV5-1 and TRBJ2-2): KAGVTQTPRYLIKTRGQQVTLSCSPISGHRSVSWYQQTPGQGLQFLFEYFSETQRNKGNFPGRFSGRQFSNSRSEMNVSTLELGDSALYLCASSLGLAPYPGELFFGEGSRLTVL.

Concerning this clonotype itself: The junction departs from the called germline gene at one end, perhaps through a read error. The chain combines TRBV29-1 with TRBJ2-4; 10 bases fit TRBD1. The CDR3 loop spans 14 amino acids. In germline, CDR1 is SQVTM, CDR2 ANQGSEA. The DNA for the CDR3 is TGCAGCGTTGTAGACAGGGGGCCAGGAAACACTCAGTACTTC. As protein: CSVVDRGPGNTQYF.